This T cell receptor (beta chain) comes out of a study of blood T cell repertoires in COVID-19. Study members were between roughly 18 and 89 years old and lived in 25 or so US regions. Grouping used clinical history reported by participants in a survey and questionnaire. TCRdb keeps only in-frame clones here, not all; method: immunoSEQ multiplex PCR. The sample holds 300,000 to 400,000 clones, around 86% seen once. V was clipped by 1 base and J by 1 base, with 11 bases between them. The V gene's germline CDR1 is SGHTA and CDR2 FQGNSA. The CDR3 is 15 residues long. The sequenced sample was PBMCs or T cells enriched from blood (not recorded which). This rearrangement joins TRBV7-2 to TRBJ2-7; TRBD2 is a possible D gene (6 bases). The source of this sequence is a man aged 55-75 years who had recovered from COVID-19. The CDR3 sequence is CASSLVSGISYEQYF. The CDR3, as DNA: TGTGCCAGCAGCTTAGTTAGCGGAATATCCTACGAGCAGTACTTC.